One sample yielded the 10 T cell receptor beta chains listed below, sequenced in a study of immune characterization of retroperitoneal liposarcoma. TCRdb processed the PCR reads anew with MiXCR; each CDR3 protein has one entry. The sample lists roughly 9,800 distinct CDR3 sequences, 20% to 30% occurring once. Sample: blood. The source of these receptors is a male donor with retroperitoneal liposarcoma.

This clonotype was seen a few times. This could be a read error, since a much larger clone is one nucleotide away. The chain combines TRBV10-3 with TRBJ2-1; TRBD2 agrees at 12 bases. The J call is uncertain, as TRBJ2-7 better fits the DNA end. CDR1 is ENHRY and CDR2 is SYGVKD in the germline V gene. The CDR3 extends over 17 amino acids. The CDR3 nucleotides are TGTGCCATCAGTGAGTGGTCCCGGACTAGCGGGGTAAGTGAGCAGTACTTC. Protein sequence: CAISEWSRTSGVSEQYF.

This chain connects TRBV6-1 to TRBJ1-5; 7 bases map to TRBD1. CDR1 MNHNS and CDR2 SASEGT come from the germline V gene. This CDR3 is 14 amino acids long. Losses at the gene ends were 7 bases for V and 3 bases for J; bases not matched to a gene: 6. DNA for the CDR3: TGTGCCAGCATGACAGGGCCATACAATCAGCCCCAGCATTTT. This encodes CASMTGPYNQPQHF.

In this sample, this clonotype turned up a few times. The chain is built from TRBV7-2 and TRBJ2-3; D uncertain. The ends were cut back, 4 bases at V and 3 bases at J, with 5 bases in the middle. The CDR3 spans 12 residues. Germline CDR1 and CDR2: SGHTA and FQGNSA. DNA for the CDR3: TGTGCCAGCAGCTCGAGGACAGATACGCAGTATTTT. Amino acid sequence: CASSSRTDTQYF.

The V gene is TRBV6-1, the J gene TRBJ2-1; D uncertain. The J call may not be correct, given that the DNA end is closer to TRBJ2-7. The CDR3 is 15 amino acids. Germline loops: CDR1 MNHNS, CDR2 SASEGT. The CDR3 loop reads CASKSAPMGTYEQYV. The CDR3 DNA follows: TGTGCCAGCAAGTCGGCCCCAATGGGGACCTACGAGCAGTACGTC.

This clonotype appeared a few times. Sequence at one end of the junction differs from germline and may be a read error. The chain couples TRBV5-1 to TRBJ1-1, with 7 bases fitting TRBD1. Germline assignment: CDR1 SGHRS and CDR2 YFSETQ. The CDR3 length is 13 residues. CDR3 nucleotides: TGCGCCAGCAGCCCAGGGGGGGGGACTGAAGCTATCTTT. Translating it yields CASSPGGGTEAIF.

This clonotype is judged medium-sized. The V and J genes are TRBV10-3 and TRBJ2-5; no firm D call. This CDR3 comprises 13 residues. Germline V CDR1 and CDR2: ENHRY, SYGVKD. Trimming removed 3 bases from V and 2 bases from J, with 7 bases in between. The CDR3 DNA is TGTGCCATCAGTGATTCTAATCAAGAGACCCAGTACTTC. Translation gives CAISDSNQETQYF.

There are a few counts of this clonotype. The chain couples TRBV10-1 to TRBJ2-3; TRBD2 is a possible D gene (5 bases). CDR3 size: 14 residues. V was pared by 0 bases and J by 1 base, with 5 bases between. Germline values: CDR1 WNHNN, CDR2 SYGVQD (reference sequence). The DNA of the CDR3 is TGCGCCAGCAGTGAGTCGGAGGGCACAGATACGCAGTATTTT. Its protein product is CASSESEGTDTQYF.

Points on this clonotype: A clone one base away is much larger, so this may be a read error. CDR3 DNA sequence: TGTGCCACCAGTGACGGGACGGTCTACAATGAGCAGTACTTC. Its protein product is CATSDGTVYNEQYF. This sequence joins TRBV24-1 and TRBJ2-5, with D tentatively TRBD1 or TRBD2 (5 bases each). In germline, CDR1 is KGHDR, CDR2 SFDVKD. Trimming left V 4 bases short and J 11 bases short, with 19 bases between. The CDR3 extends over 14 amino acids.

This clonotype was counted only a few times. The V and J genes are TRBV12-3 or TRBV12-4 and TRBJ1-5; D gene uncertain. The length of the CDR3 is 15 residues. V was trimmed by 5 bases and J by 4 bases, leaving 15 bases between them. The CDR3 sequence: CASSVGGRGNQPQHF. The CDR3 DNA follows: TGTGCCAGCAGTGTGGGAGGAAGAGGGAATCAGCCCCAGCATTTT.

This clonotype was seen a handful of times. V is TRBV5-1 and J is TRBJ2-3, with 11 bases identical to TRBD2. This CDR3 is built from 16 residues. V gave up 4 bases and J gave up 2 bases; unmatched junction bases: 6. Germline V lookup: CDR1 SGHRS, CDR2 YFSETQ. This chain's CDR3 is CASSPRSGGVTDTQYF. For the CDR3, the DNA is TGCGCCAGCAGCCCCCGTAGCGGGGGGGTCACAGATACGCAGTATTTT.